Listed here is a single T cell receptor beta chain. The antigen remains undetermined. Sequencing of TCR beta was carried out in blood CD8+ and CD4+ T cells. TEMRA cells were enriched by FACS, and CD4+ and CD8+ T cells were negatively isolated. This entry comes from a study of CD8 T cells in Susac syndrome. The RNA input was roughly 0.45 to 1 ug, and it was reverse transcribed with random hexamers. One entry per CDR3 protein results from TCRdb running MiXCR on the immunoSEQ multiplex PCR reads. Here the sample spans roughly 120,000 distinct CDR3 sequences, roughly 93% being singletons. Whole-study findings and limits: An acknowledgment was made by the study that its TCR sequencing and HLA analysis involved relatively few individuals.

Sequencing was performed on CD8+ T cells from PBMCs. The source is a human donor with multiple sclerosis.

This CDR3 is CSARDRKGSNTEAFF. CDR3 bases: TGCAGTGCTAGAGATCGGAAGGGGTCGAACACTGAAGCTTTCTTT. V is TRBV20-1 and J is TRBJ1-1; D is possibly TRBD1 (5 bases). With 0 bases removed from V and 1 base from J, the gap between germline ends came to 12 bases. The CDR3 runs 15 residues. CDR1 and CDR2 (germline): DFQATT, SNEGSKA (reference sequence).